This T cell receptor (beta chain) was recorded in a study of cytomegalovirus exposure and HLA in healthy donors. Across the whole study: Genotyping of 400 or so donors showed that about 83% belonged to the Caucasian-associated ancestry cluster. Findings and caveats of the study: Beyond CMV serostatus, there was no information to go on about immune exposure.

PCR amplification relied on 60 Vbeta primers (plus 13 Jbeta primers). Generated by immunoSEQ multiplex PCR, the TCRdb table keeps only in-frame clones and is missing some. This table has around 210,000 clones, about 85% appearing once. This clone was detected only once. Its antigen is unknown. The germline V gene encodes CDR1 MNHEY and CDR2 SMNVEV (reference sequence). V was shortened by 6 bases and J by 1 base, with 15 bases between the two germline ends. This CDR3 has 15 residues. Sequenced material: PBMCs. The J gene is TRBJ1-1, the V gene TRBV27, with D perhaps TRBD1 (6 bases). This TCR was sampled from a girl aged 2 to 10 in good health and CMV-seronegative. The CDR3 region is CASRKSVQGNTEAFF. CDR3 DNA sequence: TGTGCCAGCAGGAAATCTGTACAGGGGAACACTGAAGCTTTCTTT.